A selection of T cell receptor beta chains follows, all from one sample in a study of T cells in localized non-small cell lung cancer. Sequenced by immunoSEQ multiplex PCR; TCRdb stores in-frame clones only, minus some. The table includes about 23,000 clones, roughly 91% detected once. Sequenced here: peripheral blood, sampled before any cancer treatment. Receptor source: an older male donor with stage I lung adenocarcinoma. Both conserved end residues are part of each CDR3. The order of the fields is CDR3 protein, V gene, J gene, clone size. Clone size, where shown, is once, few, many, or a class for clones that have expanded.

cdr3_aa: CAWTKRGDRRVQPQHF; v_call: TRBV30; j_call: TRBJ1-5; clone_size: -
cdr3_aa: CASSYKGDEQYF; v_call: TRBV28; j_call: TRBJ2-7; clone_size: -
cdr3_aa: CASSPVLGLQETQYF; v_call: TRBV7-9; j_call: TRBJ2-5; clone_size: -
cdr3_aa: CASSPRIGVNEQFF; v_call: TRBV14; j_call: TRBJ2-1; clone_size: -
cdr3_aa: CASSLGPGPAYGYTF; v_call: TRBV11-2; j_call: TRBJ1-2; clone_size: -
cdr3_aa: CASTPSRGLEETQYF; v_call: TRBV2; j_call: TRBJ2-5; clone_size: few
cdr3_aa: CASSPQVGLNTEAFF; v_call: TRBV19; j_call: TRBJ1-1; clone_size: -
cdr3_aa: CASSLAGGAYNEQFF; v_call: TRBV7-6; j_call: TRBJ2-1; clone_size: -
cdr3_aa: CASSQDWVGFDEQYF; v_call: TRBV4-3; j_call: TRBJ2-7; clone_size: -
cdr3_aa: CASNTGGVAGELFF; v_call: TRBV25-1; j_call: TRBJ2-2; clone_size: -
cdr3_aa: CASSLEYEQYF; v_call: TRBV28; j_call: TRBJ2-7; clone_size: -
cdr3_aa: CATSPPGAAGNTTYF; v_call: TRBV15; j_call: TRBJ1-3; clone_size: once
cdr3_aa: CASSAYIRAGNEQFF; v_call: TRBV7-8; j_call: TRBJ2-1; clone_size: -
cdr3_aa: CASSPRQVNTEAFF; v_call: TRBV5-1; j_call: TRBJ1-1; clone_size: -
cdr3_aa: CASSTYRTDTIYF; v_call: TRBV18; j_call: TRBJ1-3; clone_size: -
cdr3_aa: CASSPRTSGGTSYEQYF; v_call: TRBV7-2; j_call: TRBJ2-7; clone_size: -
cdr3_aa: CASRTGLETDTQYF; v_call: TRBV6-5; j_call: TRBJ2-3; clone_size: -
cdr3_aa: CASSGGQGKNYGYTF; v_call: TRBV28; j_call: TRBJ1-2; clone_size: -
cdr3_aa: CASIESGGTPGELFF; v_call: TRBV7-2; j_call: TRBJ2-2; clone_size: once
cdr3_aa: CASSKETGLDQPQHF; v_call: TRBV7-6; j_call: TRBJ1-5; clone_size: -
cdr3_aa: CASSRGGLEQYF; v_call: TRBV25-1; j_call: TRBJ2-7; clone_size: -
cdr3_aa: CASSPPGGRATTEAFF; v_call: TRBV7-9; j_call: TRBJ1-1; clone_size: -
cdr3_aa: CASGTSGGVDEQFF; v_call: TRBV6-5; j_call: -; clone_size: -
cdr3_aa: CAISEGRGSPLHF; v_call: TRBV10-3; j_call: TRBJ1-6; clone_size: -
cdr3_aa: CASSKRTGGTQYF; v_call: TRBV4-3; j_call: TRBJ2-3; clone_size: -
cdr3_aa: CASSLRGQQETQYF; v_call: TRBV7-7; j_call: TRBJ2-5; clone_size: -
cdr3_aa: CASSLLDRMFTLHF; v_call: TRBV27; j_call: TRBJ1-6; clone_size: -
cdr3_aa: CASSPWGTGSEQYF; v_call: TRBV27; j_call: TRBJ2-7; clone_size: few
cdr3_aa: CASSEYYGYTF; v_call: TRBV28; j_call: TRBJ1-2; clone_size: -
cdr3_aa: CASSRRLAVYNEQFF; v_call: TRBV6-5; j_call: TRBJ2-1; clone_size: -
cdr3_aa: CASSLDSAARGYTF; v_call: TRBV7-9; j_call: TRBJ1-2; clone_size: -
cdr3_aa: CATSRGLGTNQPQHF; v_call: TRBV15; j_call: TRBJ1-5; clone_size: -
cdr3_aa: CASSPPDTIYNEQFF; v_call: TRBV18; j_call: TRBJ2-1; clone_size: -